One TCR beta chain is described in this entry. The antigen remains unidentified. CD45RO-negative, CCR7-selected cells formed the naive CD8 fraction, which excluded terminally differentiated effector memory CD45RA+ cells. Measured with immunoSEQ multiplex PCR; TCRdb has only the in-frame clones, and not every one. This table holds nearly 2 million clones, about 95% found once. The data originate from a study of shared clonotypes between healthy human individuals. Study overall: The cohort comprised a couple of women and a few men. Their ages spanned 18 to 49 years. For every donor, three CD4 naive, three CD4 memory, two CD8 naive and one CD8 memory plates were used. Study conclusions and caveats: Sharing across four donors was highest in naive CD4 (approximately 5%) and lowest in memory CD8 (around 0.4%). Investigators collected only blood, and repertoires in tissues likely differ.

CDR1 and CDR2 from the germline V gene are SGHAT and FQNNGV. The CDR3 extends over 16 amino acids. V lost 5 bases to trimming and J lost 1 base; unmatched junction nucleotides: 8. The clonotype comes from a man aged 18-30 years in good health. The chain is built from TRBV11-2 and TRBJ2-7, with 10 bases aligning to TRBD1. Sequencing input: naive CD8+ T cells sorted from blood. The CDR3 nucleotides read TGTGCCAGCAGCCCCACGGGACAGGGGAAATCCTACGAGCAGTACTTC. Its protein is CASSPTGQGKSYEQYF. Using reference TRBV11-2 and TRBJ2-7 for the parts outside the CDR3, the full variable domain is EAGVAQSPRYKIIEKRQSVAFWCNPISGHATLYWYQQILGQGPKLLIQFQNNGVVDDSQLPKDRFSAERLKGVDSTLKIQPAKLEDSAVYLCASSPTGQGKSYEQYFGPGTRLTVT.